Each of the 18 T cell receptor beta chains below was sequenced from the same sample in a study of immune evolution from preneoplasia to lung adenocarcinoma. Assay: immunoSEQ multiplex PCR; the TCRdb copy retains only in-frame clones and omits some. Of some 4,000 clones listed, approximately 89% are singletons. Material: FFPE lung adenocarcinoma in situ tissue. The receptor set was obtained from a person aged 60-80 years with lung adenocarcinoma.

The chain employs TRBV11-3 and TRBJ2-1; maybe TRBD2 (6 bases). This CDR3 region has 15 residues. CDR1 is SGHNT, CDR2 YENEEA, per germline. The V gene lost 2 bases and the J gene lost 7 bases, with 15 bases spanning the gap. Written as DNA, the CDR3 is TGTGCCAGCAGCTTACGGGGGTCAGGTAGGAATGAGCAGTTCTTC. Translation gives CASSLRGSGRNEQFF.

This chain joins TRBV5-1 and TRBJ1-1, with no clear D. Trimming took 6 bases from V and 2 from J, leaving 14 bases between them. There are 14 residues in the CDR3. Germline CDR1 and CDR2: SGHRS and YFSETQ. CDR3 in amino acids: CASNRAGDNTEAFF. The CDR3, as DNA: TGCGCCAGCAATCGGGCTGGGGATAACACTGAAGCTTTCTTT.

The CDR3 region is CATYYRDRGNTEAFF. CDR3 bases: TGTGCCACTTATTACCGGGACAGGGGGAACACTGAAGCTTTCTTT. The chain carries TRBV5-6 and TRBJ1-1, with TRBD1 identical over 10 bases. CDR3 length: 15 amino acids. V gave up 9 bases and J gave up 1 base; unmatched junction bases: 9. Germline values: CDR1 SGHDT, CDR2 YYEEEE. The whole variable domain, remainder taken from reference TRBV5-6 and TRBJ1-1, is DAGVTQSPTHLIKTRGQQVTLRCSPKSGHDTVSWYQQALGQGPQFIFQYYEEEERQRGNFPDRFSGHQFPNYSSELNVNALLLGDSALYLCATYYRDRGNTEAFFGQGTRLTVV.

The chain couples TRBV7-2 to TRBJ1-1, with D perhaps TRBD1 (5 bases). The V end was cut by 5 bases, the J end by 7 bases, with 14 bases between. CDR1 is SGHTA and CDR2 is FQGNSA in the germline V gene. The length of the CDR3 is 13 residues. The CDR3 DNA is TGTGCCAGCAGCCTAGGAGGACACAGTGAAGCTTTCTTT. This gives the protein CASSLGGHSEAFF.

The V gene is TRBV9, the J gene TRBJ2-3, with D tentatively TRBD1 or TRBD2 (5 bases each). V lost 1 base and J 0 bases, leaving 9 bases between the germline ends. The germline gives CDR1 SGDLS, CDR2 YYNGEE. The CDR3 length is 15 residues. CDR3 region: CASSVMGTSTDTQYF. CDR3 DNA sequence: TGTGCCAGCAGCGTAATGGGGACCAGCACAGATACGCAGTATTTT. The variable domain in full, completed from reference TRBV9 and TRBJ2-3, reads DSGVTQTPKHLITATGQRVTLRCSPRSGDLSVYWYQQSLDQGLQFLIQYYNGEERAKGNILERFSAQQFPDLHSELNLSSLELGDSALYFCASSVMGTSTDTQYFGPGTRLTVL.

The count of this clone is one. V usage is TRBV11-1 and J usage is TRBJ1-6; tentatively, D is TRBD1 (6 bases). In germline, CDR1 is SGHAT, CDR2 FQDESV (reference sequence). The CDR3 spans 14 residues. V shed 1 base and J shed 11 bases, with 12 bases lying between them. CDR3 loop: CASSLVGGQTPLHF. The CDR3 bases are TGTGCCAGCAGCTTAGTTGGAGGACAGACACCCCTCCACTTT.

The V gene is TRBV2, the J gene TRBJ2-3; TRBD2 is a possible D gene (6 bases). Trimming took 2 bases from V and 10 from J, leaving 13 bases between them. The CDR3 extends over 13 amino acids. Germline CDR1 and CDR2: SNHLY and FYNNEI. For the CDR3, the DNA is TGTGCCAGCAGTGAATTGGAGGGGAGTGCGCAGTATTTT. It encodes CASSELEGSAQYF.

V is TRBV14 and J is TRBJ1-1; the D gene is possibly TRBD1 (6 bases). CDR3 length: 14 amino acids. The germline gives CDR1 SGHDN, CDR2 FVKESK. V was trimmed by 3 bases and J by 1 base, leaving 9 bases between them. CDR3 in amino acids: CASSQGARNTEAFF. CDR3 DNA: TGTGCCAGCAGCCAGGGGGCGAGGAACACTGAAGCTTTCTTT.

A few counts support this clone. Other DNA sequences in the sample encode the same CDR3. The chain joins TRBV7-2 to TRBJ2-7; the match to TRBD1 covers 9 bases. The germline gives CDR1 SGHTA, CDR2 FQGNSA. J was trimmed by 1 base and V by 4 bases; bases with no gene match: 5. The CDR3 extends over 15 amino acids. The CDR3 reads CASSSGGTGSYEQYF. CDR3 bases: TGTGCCAGCAGCTCAGGAGGGACAGGGTCCTACGAGCAGTACTTC.

CDR3 region: CASTPGGGYEQYF. CDR3 coding DNA: TGTGCCAGTACCCCAGGGGGCGGCTACGAGCAGTACTTC. The chain has TRBV19 and TRBJ2-7; 8 positions match TRBD1. J was trimmed by 3 bases and V by 7 bases; bases with no gene match: 5. CDR3 length equals 13 residues. The germline V gene has CDR1 LNHDA and CDR2 SQIVND (reference sequence).

About this clone itself: A read error may produce the germline difference seen at one junction end. The gene calls are TRBV30 and TRBJ2-6; a possible D gene is TRBD1 (6 bases). Germline V lookup: CDR1 GTSNPN, CDR2 SVGIG (reference sequence). The CDR3 is 15 amino acids. The CDR3 spells CAWSVGTTGVNVLTF. As DNA, the CDR3 is TGTGCCTGGAGTGTTGGGACAACTGGGGTCAACGTCCTGACTTTC.

The chain recombines TRBV5-1 with TRBJ2-7; TRBD2 matches at 10 bases. CDR1 is SGHRS and CDR2 is YFSETQ in the germline V gene. This CDR3 is built from 18 residues. Trimming removed 5 bases from V and 2 bases from J; junction bases left unmatched: 16. In DNA, the CDR3 is TGCGCCAGCAGTCTCAGGGGGCTAGGTCTAGCGGGAGCCTACGAGCAGTACTTC. This sequence encodes CASSLRGLGLAGAYEQYF. The variable domain in full, completed from reference TRBV5-1 and TRBJ2-7, reads KAGVTQTPRYLIKTRGQQVTLSCSPISGHRSVSWYQQTPGQGLQFLFEYFSETQRNKGNFPGRFSGRQFSNSRSEMNVSTLELGDSALYLCASSLRGLGLAGAYEQYFGPGTRLTVT.

V gene TRBV7-9 combines with J gene TRBJ1-2, with D unresolved. Germline values: CDR1 SEHNR, CDR2 FQNEAQ (reference sequence). The CDR3 totals 13 residues. The V end was cut by 7 bases, the J end by 3 bases, with 12 bases between. The CDR3 here is CASNPAVDYGYTF. CDR3 nucleotides: TGTGCCAGCAACCCAGCAGTGGACTATGGCTACACCTTC.

The chain is built from TRBV19 and TRBJ2-1, with D perhaps matching TRBD2 (5 bases). The CDR3 is made up of 14 amino acids. CDR1 and CDR2 (germline): LNHDA, SQIVND (reference sequence). The germline V and J ends were trimmed by 6 bases and 6 bases, with 15 bases remaining between them. The CDR3 coding sequence is TGTGCCAGTAGAACTGCCGGGGTTAGCAATGAGCAGTTCTTC. Protein sequence: CASRTAGVSNEQFF.

The genes are TRBV9 and TRBJ2-3; unclear D gene. The V and J ends lost 0 bases and 1 base respectively, with 6 bases between them. The CDR3 length is 14 residues. The germline gives CDR1 SGDLS, CDR2 YYNGEE. Here the CDR3 DNA reads TGTGCCAGCAGCGTAGCTGTCGGCACAGATACGCAGTATTTT. Protein sequence: CASSVAVGTDTQYF.

The gene calls are TRBV4-2 and TRBJ1-6, with D maybe TRBD1 (6 bases). V was pared by 1 base and J by 8 bases, with 9 bases between. Germline V gene sequence: CDR1 LGHNA, CDR2 YNFKEQ. This CDR3 is 14 amino acids long. The CDR3 spells CASSQGDIYSPLHF. The CDR3 DNA reads TGTGCCAGCAGCCAAGGGGACATTTATTCACCCCTCCACTTT.

This chain uses TRBV4-1 with TRBJ1-2; no clear D gene. Trimming pared 0 bases from V and 5 bases from J, leaving 13 bases between. CDR3 length: 15 residues. Per the germline V gene, CDR1 is MGHRA and CDR2 is YSYEKL. The CDR3 region has the DNA TGCGCCAGCAGCCAAGATCCGGGAAGAAATTATGGCTACACCTTC. Its protein product is CASSQDPGRNYGYTF.

The chain has TRBV5-5 and TRBJ2-7; D not resolved. The V and J ends lost 5 bases and 6 bases respectively, with 15 bases between them. CDR3 length equals 13 residues. Per germline, CDR1 SGHKS and CDR2 YYEKEE (reference sequence). CDR3 sequence (DNA): TGTGCCAGCAGACCAAATACCGGGTCCGAGCAGTACTTC. This gives the protein CASRPNTGSEQYF.